This T cell receptor (beta chain) is from a study of beta chain features in type 1 diabetes. Germline CDR1 is GTSNPN and CDR2 is SVGIG (reference sequence). The V and J ends lost 5 bases and 5 bases, in that order; junction bases with no gene match: 5. The CDR3 loop spans 13 amino acids. Overall study results and limits: Type 1 diabetes patients showed a moderate but significant shortening of TCRB CDR3s in all four CD4+ subsets.

A word on this clone: Its antigen is undetermined.

The study reverse transcribed the entire isolated RNA, so it sequenced expressed TCRB transcripts. Profiling relied on immunoSEQ multiplex PCR, and the TCRdb table lists in-frame clones only, not all of them. The sample carries some 640,000 clones, over 13% recorded once. Sample: naive CD4+ T cells from blood. The source is a man in his late teens or twenties with type 1 diabetes. V usage is TRBV30 and J usage is TRBJ1-4, with TRBD1 identical over 7 bases. CDR3 loop: CAWETGRNEKLFF. CDR3 DNA sequence: TGTGCCTGGGAGACAGGGCGAAATGAAAAACTGTTTTTT.